This T cell receptor beta chain was retrieved from a study of regulatory T cells in long-lasting Graves disease. On the study more broadly: Graves' patients, newly diagnosed, had taken antithyroid drugs under 3 months.

This clonotype was recorded many times. The authors built TCR beta libraries using iRepertoire HTBI primers and Arm-PCR of CDR3 regions. One entry per CDR3 protein results from TCRdb running MiXCR on the multiplex PCR reads. The table has 550,000 to 600,000 distinct CDR3 sequences, about 16% seen once. This CDR3 comprises 12 residues. Deletions cut 4 bases from V and 4 bases from J, with 8 bases between. Germline CDR1 is ENHRY and CDR2 is SYGVKD. As to time point: newly diagnosed GD, antithyroid drugs for less than 3 months. Following extraction of RNA from PBMCs, that RNA was used to make the TCR library. The sample was also linked to a second study, of T cells in Graves' hyperthyroidism and ophthalmopathy.

The origin of this receptor is a man aged 18 to 35 with Graves disease. The input for sequencing was peripheral blood mononuclear cells (PBMCs), taken at new diagnosis, from a patient treated with antithyroid drugs. This chain uses TRBV10-3 with TRBJ2-7; a possible D gene is TRBD2 (5 bases). The CDR3 protein is CAISGTGYEQYF. The CDR3 DNA sequence: TGTGCCATCAGTGGGACGGGGTACGAGCAGTACTTC.